What follows is one T cell receptor (beta chain) and its context. Antigen: not known. The entry originates in a study of shared clonotypes between healthy human individuals. General study results and limits: Unshared clonotypes carried lower generation probabilities than those common to all four donors.

From germline, CDR1 is SGHTA and CDR2 FQGNSA. V shed 4 bases and J shed 2 bases, with 11 bases lying between them. This CDR3 region has 15 residues. The data were produced by immunoSEQ multiplex PCR, yet TCRdb's version contains in-frame clones alone and is incomplete. The sample contains some 1,100,000 clones, about four fifths of which appear only once. V usage is TRBV7-2 and J usage is TRBJ2-2, with D unclear. The clonotype comes from a man between 18 and 29 years old in good health. Some clones in this sample may be carry-over from other donors' samples. The sequenced material came from memory CD4+ T cells from PBMCs. Documented subset: CD45RA-negative fraction. The CDR3 DNA reads as TGTGCCAGCAGCTACCCCCCGGGCAACACCGGGGAGCTGTTTTTT. This encodes CASSYPPGNTGELFF.